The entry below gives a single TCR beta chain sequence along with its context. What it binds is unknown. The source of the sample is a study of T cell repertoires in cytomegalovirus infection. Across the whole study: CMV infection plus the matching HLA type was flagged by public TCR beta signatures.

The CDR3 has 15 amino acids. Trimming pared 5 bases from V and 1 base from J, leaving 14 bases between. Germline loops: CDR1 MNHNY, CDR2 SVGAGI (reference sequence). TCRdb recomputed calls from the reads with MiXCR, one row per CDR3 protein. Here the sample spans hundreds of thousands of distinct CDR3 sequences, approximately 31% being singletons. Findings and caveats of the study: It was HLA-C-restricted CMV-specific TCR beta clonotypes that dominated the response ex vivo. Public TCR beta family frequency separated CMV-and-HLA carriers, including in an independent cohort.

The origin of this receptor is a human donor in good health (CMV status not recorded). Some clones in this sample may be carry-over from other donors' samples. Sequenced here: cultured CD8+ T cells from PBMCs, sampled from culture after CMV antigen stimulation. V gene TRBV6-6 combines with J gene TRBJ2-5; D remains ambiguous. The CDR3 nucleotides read TGTGCCAGCAGTCCCGCCGGTTGGGGCCAAGAGACCCAGTACTTC. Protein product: CASSPAGWGQETQYF.